This T cell receptor beta chain originates from a study of spatial heterogeneity in lung cancer. Findings of the study overall: Expanded alpha and beta TCR counts within tumors tracked tumor mutation counts.

TCRdb re-called the 5' RACE reads with MiXCR, one entry per CDR3 protein. The sample carries tens of thousands of distinct CDR3 sequences, more than 15% recorded once. Time point described: sample taken at primary tumor resection. V was clipped by 3 bases and J by 1 base, with 19 bases between them. The CDR3 spans 19 residues. Germline V gene sequence: CDR1 MGHRA, CDR2 YSYEKL. This clonotype was observed a few times. No antigen is known for it. The origin of this receptor is a female donor with early-stage non-small cell lung cancer. This chain links TRBV4-1 with TRBJ2-6, with D possibly being TRBD1 (5 bases). The source was lung tumor tissue, collected at surgery. CDR3 loop: CASSHVRFAGISGANVLTF. The CDR3 DNA sequence: TGCGCCAGCAGCCACGTTCGTTTTGCAGGGATATCTGGGGCCAACGTCCTGACTTTC.